The 13 T cell receptor beta chains listed next were all sequenced from one sample in a study of response to subunit inactivated influenza vaccine. Each CDR3 protein gets one entry after TCRdb re-called the RT-PCR reads with MiXCR. The data contain over 750,000 distinct CDR3 sequences, approximately 21% of them singletons. Sequencing was performed on PBMCs from blood, taken 4 to 6 days after vaccination. The receptors here all came from a man aged 45 to 65 who received an inactivated influenza vaccine.

The table lists this clonotype with a few counts. The chain joins TRBV4-3 to TRBJ1-2; the match to TRBD1 covers 7 bases. The CDR3 sequence is 15 residues long. The V segment lost 0 bases and the J segment 2 bases; nucleotides outside the gene matches: 3. CDR1 is LGHNA and CDR2 is YSLEER in the germline V gene. CDR3 in DNA: TGCGCCAGCAGCCAAGATTTACAGGGGAACTATGGCTACACCTTC. Translating it yields CASSQDLQGNYGYTF.

In its sample, this clonotype was seen a few times. The V gene is TRBV20-1, the J gene TRBJ1-2; possibly TRBD1 for D (5 bases). The CDR3 has 14 residues. The V and J ends lost 5 bases and 3 bases respectively, with 16 bases between them. In germline, CDR1 is DFQATT, CDR2 SNEGSKA (reference sequence). CDR3 sequence: CSAGGSEGHYGYTF. Here the CDR3 DNA reads TGCAGTGCTGGAGGGAGTGAGGGACACTATGGCTACACCTTC.

The chain links TRBV12-3 or TRBV12-4 to TRBJ2-7; 10 bases align to TRBD1. The CDR3 loop spans 15 amino acids. Losses at the gene ends were 1 base for V and 4 bases for J; bases not matched to a gene: 4. CDR3 amino acids: CASSLEGTGEYEQYF. CDR3 nucleotide sequence: TGTGCCAGCAGTTTAGAAGGGACAGGGGAATACGAGCAGTACTTC.

Only a few counts were recorded for this clonotype. V usage is TRBV7-9 and J usage is TRBJ2-3; D is ambiguous. CDR1 is SEHNR and CDR2 is FQNEAQ in the germline V gene (reference sequence). Trimming shortened V by 0 bases and J by 2 bases, and 6 bases separated the two germline ends. The CDR3 length is 14 residues. CDR3 bases: TGTGCCAGCAGCTTAGCCGAATACACAGATACGCAGTATTTT. Its protein is CASSLAEYTDTQYF.

This clonotype was counted a few times. The V call is TRBV6-1, the J call TRBJ1-3; no definite D call. The CDR3 contains 14 residues. Trimming removed 6 bases at V and 0 bases at J, with 9 bases between. Germline CDR1 and CDR2: MNHNS and SASEGT. The CDR3 loop reads CASRPESSGNTIYF. The CDR3, as DNA: TGTGCCAGCAGACCAGAGAGCTCTGGAAACACCATATATTTT.

The rearrangement uses TRBV24-1 and TRBJ2-7, with 11 nucleotides matching TRBD2. J gave up 2 bases and V 3 bases, and 5 bases lay outside the gene matches. CDR1 and CDR2 from the germline V gene are KGHDR and SFDVKD. The CDR3 is made up of 16 amino acids. CDR3 coding DNA: TGTGCCACCAGTGATAGAACTAGCGGGAGACCCTACGAGCAGTACTTC. Translated, it gives CATSDRTSGRPYEQYF.

The V and J genes are TRBV6-1 and TRBJ2-1; unclear D gene. CDR1 is MNHNS, CDR2 SASEGT, per germline. This CDR3 is built from 15 residues. The germline V and J ends were trimmed by 4 bases and 4 bases, with 14 bases remaining between them. The CDR3 sequence: CASSVNPGSYNEQFF. The CDR3 DNA is TGTGCCAGCAGTGTCAATCCGGGTAGTTACAATGAGCAGTTCTTC.

This chain links TRBV30 with TRBJ1-1; D gene ambiguous. The CDR3 is 13 amino acids. V lost 5 bases to trimming and J lost 1 base, with 11 bases between them. Germline-derived CDR1 and CDR2 are GTSNPN and SVGIG (reference sequence). CDR3 region: CAWGAGRNTEAFF. The CDR3 coding sequence is TGTGCCTGGGGAGCTGGTCGGAACACTGAAGCTTTCTTT.

This clonotype appeared a few times. V is TRBV29-1 and J is TRBJ2-1, with 11 bases aligning to TRBD2. J lost 5 bases, V lost 3 bases, and 3 bases had no gene match. This CDR3 comprises 14 residues. The germline CDR1 and CDR2 sequences are SQVTM and ANQGSEA. CDR3 loop: CSVDVAGGNNEQFF. The CDR3 DNA is TGCAGCGTTGATGTAGCGGGAGGGAACAATGAGCAGTTCTTC.

V usage is TRBV12-3 or TRBV12-4 and J usage is TRBJ2-1; D might be TRBD2 (7 bases). CDR3 size: 15 residues. The V end was cut by 6 bases, the J end by 15 bases, with 27 bases between. Here the CDR3 reads CASRPEISGGSRTFF. CDR3 DNA sequence: TGTGCCAGCAGACCAGAGATATCGGGGGGCTCCCGTACGTTCTTC.

To note about this clonotype: Germline is not matched at one junction end, which may reflect a read error. J is TRBJ2-1 and V is TRBV3-1; TRBD2 matches at 14 bases. This CDR3 contains 18 residues. Germline V CDR1 and CDR2: LGHDT, YNNKEL (reference sequence). The CDR3 reads CTSSWGTSGRGSYNEQFF. CDR3 DNA sequence: TGTACCAGCAGTTGGGGGACTAGCGGGAGAGGCTCCTACAATGAGCAGTTCTTC.

This clonotype was picked up a small number of times. The V and J genes are TRBV20-1 and TRBJ2-1; D call uncertain. Per the germline V gene, CDR1 is DFQATT and CDR2 is SNEGSKA (reference sequence). The germline V and J ends were trimmed by 1 base and 6 bases, with 13 bases remaining between them. The CDR3 sequence is 14 residues long. In nucleotides, the CDR3 is TGCAGTGCTAGAGCGCGAGCGTCCGTCAATGAGCAGTTCTTC. Translating it yields CSARARASVNEQFF.

This clonotype was found a few times. The rearrangement links TRBV27 to TRBJ2-1; TRBD2 matches at 11 bases. CDR1 and CDR2 (germline): MNHEY, SMNVEV (reference sequence). V gave up 4 bases and J gave up 1 base; unmatched junction bases: 6. The CDR3 runs to 17 residues. As DNA, the CDR3 is TGTGCCAGCAGTTCGAAGACTAGCGGGACATCCTACAATGAGCAGTTCTTC. Protein product: CASSSKTSGTSYNEQFF.